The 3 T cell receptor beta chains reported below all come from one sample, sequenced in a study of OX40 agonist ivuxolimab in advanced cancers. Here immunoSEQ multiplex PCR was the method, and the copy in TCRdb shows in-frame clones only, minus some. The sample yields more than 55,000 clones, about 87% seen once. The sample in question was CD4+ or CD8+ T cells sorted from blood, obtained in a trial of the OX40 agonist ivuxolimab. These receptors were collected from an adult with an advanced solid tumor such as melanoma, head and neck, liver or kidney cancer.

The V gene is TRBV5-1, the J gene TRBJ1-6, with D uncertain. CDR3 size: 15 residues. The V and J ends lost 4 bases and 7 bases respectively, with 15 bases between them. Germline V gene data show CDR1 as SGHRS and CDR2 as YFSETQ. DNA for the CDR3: TGCGCCAGCAGCCGAGACCAAACGGAAAATTCACCCCTCCACTTT. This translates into CASSRDQTENSPLHF.

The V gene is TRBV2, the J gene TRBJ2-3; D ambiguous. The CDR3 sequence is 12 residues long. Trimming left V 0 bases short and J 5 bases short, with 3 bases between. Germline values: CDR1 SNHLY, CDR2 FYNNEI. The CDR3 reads CASSEAGDTQYF. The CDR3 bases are TGTGCCAGCAGTGAAGCGGGAGATACGCAGTATTTT.

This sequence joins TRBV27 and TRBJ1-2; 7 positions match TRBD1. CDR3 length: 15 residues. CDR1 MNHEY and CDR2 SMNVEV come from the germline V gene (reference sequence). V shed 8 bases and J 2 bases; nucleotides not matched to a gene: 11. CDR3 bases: TGTGCCAGCGCGGAGGACAGGAGACAAAACTATGGCTACACCTTC. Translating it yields CASAEDRRQNYGYTF.